This is a list of T cell receptor beta chains from one sample in a study of T cell clones after liver transplantation. The protocol was immunoSEQ multiplex PCR, while the TCRdb copy is restricted to in-frame clones and leaves out a portion. The sample lists about 16,000 clones, around 87% seen once, with 13% in the top ten. The input for sequencing was CD8+ T cells from blood, taken 46 months after liver transplant. The origin of the receptors is a human patient who received a liver transplant. Some of these T cells may belong to the graft donor. Both conserved end residues are part of each CDR3. The order of the fields is V gene, J gene, CDR3 protein.

TRBV7-7,TRBJ2-5,CASSFRRGYGETQYF
TRBV7-9,TRBJ2-1,CASSSGGGSLRLNEQFF
TRBV27,TRBJ2-7,CASSYGRAYEQYF
TRBV29-1,TRBJ1-1,CICGQAGEAFF
TRBV15,TRBJ2-3,CATSRGSAPTDTQYF
TRBV9,TRBJ2-2,CASSPSSGWQGTGELFF
TRBV4-2,TRBJ2-7,CASSQGPGLTYEQYF
TRBV28,TRBJ2-7,CASSLTGENRYEQYF
TRBV28,TRBJ1-1,CASSFSNTEAFF
TRBV13,TRBJ1-4,CASSLSRGGHEKLFF
TRBV6-5,TRBJ2-7,CASSYSKSGTQEQYF
TRBV5-6,TRBJ1-2,CASSLEGNIYGYTF
TRBV7-9,TRBJ1-1,CASSLEAGQAFF
TRBV19,TRBJ2-7,CASSSSGTSPEQYF
TRBV29-1,TRBJ1-1,CSVVGQGRVAFF
TRBV28,TRBJ2-7,CASSFGTSGFLFYEQYF
TRBV7-8,TRBJ2-1,CASSRPYNEQFF
TRBV19,TRBJ2-5,CASSMFAWSQETQYF
TRBV20-1,TRBJ1-2,CSAQGSYGYTF
TRBV27,TRBJ2-1,CASILSGSSYNEQFF
TRBV5-5,TRBJ2-1,CASSPTQGWDEQFF
TRBV11-2,TRBJ2-1,CASSFGSYNEQFF
TRBV2,TRBJ2-1,CASRGPSYNEQFF
TRBV7-9,TRBJ2-5,CASSLGVAGETQYF
TRBV9,TRBJ1-2,CASSGWTGNLYGYTF
TRBV19,TRBJ1-1,CASSIDRVATEAFF
TRBV10-2,TRBJ2-4,CASTTTGGLAKNIQYF
TRBV4-1,TRBJ2-6,CASSHNSGTLGANVLTF
TRBV6-6,TRBJ1-1,CASNFEGAEAFF
TRBV28,TRBJ1-1,CAISRGRGNTEAFF
TRBV30,TRBJ2-7,CAWEAGHGTYEQYF
TRBV5-1,TRBJ2-1,CASSLVIRFEEQFF
TRBV5-1,TRBJ1-1,CASSLAATGNEAFF
TRBV5-1,TRBJ2-1,CASSLGPSFYNEQFF
TRBV7-9,TRBJ1-1,CASSLSDREFAEAFF
TRBV29-1,TRBJ2-4,CSAGGTLEAAEDIQYF
TRBV11-2,TRBJ2-3,CASSPVPQSTDTQYF
TRBV27,TRBJ2-2,CASRPGTGDVGELFF
TRBV9,TRBJ2-1,CASSVLRSGDEQFF
TRBV28,TRBJ1-2,CASSLRGGGYGYTF
TRBV9,TRBJ2-1,CASSALAGGSRNEQFF
TRBV6-6,TRBJ1-2,CASSYSGEAGDYGYTF
TRBV5-6,TRBJ2-7,CASSLGHAMNYEQYF
TRBV7-2,TRBJ1-2,CASSSMNYGYTF
TRBV28,TRBJ2-6,CASSPRTGGLSGANVLTF
TRBV20-1,TRBJ1-1,CSARLGPEAFF